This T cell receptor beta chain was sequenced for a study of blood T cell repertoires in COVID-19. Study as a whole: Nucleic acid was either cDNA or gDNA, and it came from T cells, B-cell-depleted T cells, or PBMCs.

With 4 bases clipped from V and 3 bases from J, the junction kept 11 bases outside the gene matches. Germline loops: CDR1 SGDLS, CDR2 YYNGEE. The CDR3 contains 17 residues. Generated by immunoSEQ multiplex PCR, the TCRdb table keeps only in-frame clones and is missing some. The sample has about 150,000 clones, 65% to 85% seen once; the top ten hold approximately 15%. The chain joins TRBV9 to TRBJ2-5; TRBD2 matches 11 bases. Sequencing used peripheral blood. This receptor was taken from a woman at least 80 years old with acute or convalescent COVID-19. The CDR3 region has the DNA TGTGCCAGCAGCCCCTCTCGGGGACTAGCGGCTAAAGAGACCCAGTACTTC. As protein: CASSPSRGLAAKETQYF.